This T cell receptor beta chain is drawn from a study of radiotherapy plus CTLA-4 blockade in lung cancer. Study-level findings and limits: Alongside interferon-beta, early blood T cell clone dynamics were reportedly the best predictor of response. Expansion in blood of tumor-derived TCR clones was seen after radiotherapy plus ipilimumab.

The repertoire was sequenced with immunoSEQ multiplex PCR; TCRdb's copy has only in-frame clones and lacks some. The data hold about 49,000 clones, with 70% to 90% observed a single time. Note on this clone: Its antigen is as yet unknown.

CDR1 and CDR2 from the germline V gene are KGHSH and LQKENI. V lost 3 bases to trimming and J lost 6 bases, with 8 bases between them. The CDR3 has 12 amino acids. The clonotype originates from a human donor with non-small cell lung cancer whose response to radiotherapy plus ipilimumab could not be evaluated. Sequencing was performed on peripheral blood, taken from a patient treated with radiotherapy plus ipilimumab. The chain joins TRBV18 to TRBJ1-2; a possible D gene is TRBD1 (6 bases). This CDR3 reads CASSPQGHGYTF. CDR3 bases: TGTGCCAGCTCACCTCAGGGGCATGGCTACACCTTC.